Each of the 21 T cell receptor beta chains below was sequenced from the same sample in a study of cytomegalovirus exposure and HLA in healthy donors. It was with 60 Vbeta and 13 Jbeta primers that the PCR ran. The table came from immunoSEQ multiplex PCR; TCRdb's copy has only in-frame clones and leaves some out. The repertoire has some 160,000 clones, roughly 79% of them found once; the top ten carry approximately 1.5%. The sample comprised PBMCs. These receptors were collected from a man aged 40-55 years in good health and CMV-seronegative.

This CDR3 reads CASSLAGTDTGELFF. The CDR3 region has the DNA TGTGCCAGCAGCTTAGCCGGGACAGACACCGGGGAGCTGTTTTTT. V is TRBV7-9 and J is TRBJ2-2; 7 bases match TRBD1. Germline V lookup: CDR1 SEHNR, CDR2 FQNEAQ (reference sequence). The V gene end was trimmed by 0 bases and the J gene end by 3 bases; junction bases not matched to a gene: 1. The CDR3 loop spans 15 amino acids.

The chain couples TRBV9 to TRBJ2-1; TRBD2 matches at 8 bases. CDR1 and CDR2 from the germline V gene are SGDLS and YYNGEE. After removal of 4 bases from V and 9 bases from J, the junction contained 12 bases not matched to a gene. The CDR3 contains 15 residues. CDR3: CASSPRTSRGTEQFF. In nucleotides, the CDR3 is TGTGCCAGCAGCCCCCGGACTAGCCGGGGAACTGAGCAGTTCTTC.

The chain joins TRBV19 to TRBJ2-3; D is possibly TRBD1 (5 bases). The CDR3 is 14 residues long. Germline V gene sequence: CDR1 LNHDA, CDR2 SQIVND (reference sequence). V lost 5 bases to trimming and J lost 2 bases, with 11 bases between them. CDR3 in amino acids: CASSLQGATDTQYF. In nucleotides, the CDR3 is TGTGCCAGTAGTCTCCAGGGTGCCACAGATACGCAGTATTTT. The full variable domain, with the rest looked up from reference TRBV19 and TRBJ2-3, is DGGITQSPKYLFRKEGQNVTLSCEQNLNHDAMYWYRQDPGQGLRLIYYSQIVNDFQKGDIAEGYSVSREKKESFPLTVTSAQKNPTAFYLCASSLQGATDTQYFGPGTRLTVL.

The chain joins TRBV5-1 to TRBJ2-1, with 8 bases identical to TRBD1. In germline, CDR1 is SGHRS, CDR2 YFSETQ. The CDR3 length is 16 residues. V dropped 3 bases and J dropped 2; count of bases not matched to a gene: 7. The CDR3 spells CASSSQGAPTYNEQFF. The CDR3 nucleotides are TGCGCCAGCAGCTCCCAGGGGGCCCCTACCTACAATGAGCAGTTCTTC. The complete variable domain, with remaining parts taken from reference TRBV5-1 and TRBJ2-1, reads KAGVTQTPRYLIKTRGQQVTLSCSPISGHRSVSWYQQTPGQGLQFLFEYFSETQRNKGNFPGRFSGRQFSNSRSEMNVSTLELGDSALYLCASSSQGAPTYNEQFFGPGTRLTVL.

The rearrangement uses TRBV4-1 and TRBJ2-2, with D unresolved. The CDR3 runs 13 residues. The germline CDR1 and CDR2 sequences are MGHRA and YSYEKL. Trimming removed 4 bases at V and 4 bases at J, with 7 bases between. Here the CDR3 DNA reads TGCGCCAGCAGCCCTAGTGGCACCGGGGAGCTGTTTTTT. Encoded protein: CASSPSGTGELFF.

The gene calls are TRBV5-1 and TRBJ1-2; D is possibly TRBD1 (6 bases). This CDR3 has 15 amino acids. Germline V gene sequence: CDR1 SGHRS, CDR2 YFSETQ. V lost 0 bases and J lost 3, with 12 bases in between. CDR3 loop: CASSLETGLDYGYTF. CDR3 DNA sequence: TGCGCCAGCAGCTTGGAAACAGGGCTTGACTATGGCTACACCTTC.

This rearrangement joins TRBV29-1 to TRBJ2-1; 8 nucleotides match TRBD1. Trimming at V came to 3 bases and at J to 8 bases, leaving 6 bases not matched to a gene. Germline CDR1 is SQVTM and CDR2 is ANQGSEA. The CDR3 loop spans 13 amino acids. CDR3 residues: CSVDPQGAYEQFF. CDR3 sequence (DNA): TGCAGCGTTGATCCTCAGGGGGCTTATGAGCAGTTCTTC.

This clone was found a few times. V usage is TRBV27 and J usage is TRBJ1-2, with D possibly TRBD1 on 5 matching bases. Germline loops: CDR1 MNHEY, CDR2 SMNVEV (reference sequence). The CDR3 runs to 15 residues. Trimming removed 5 bases from V and 2 bases from J, with 15 bases in between. DNA for the CDR3: TGTGCCAGCAGTACTCTCCCGACAGAGAACTATGGCTACACCTTC. It specifies CASSTLPTENYGYTF.

J is TRBJ1-2 and V is TRBV10-3; possibly TRBD1 for D (5 bases). The V and J ends lost 3 bases and 4 bases respectively, with 9 bases between them. Germline V gene sequence: CDR1 ENHRY, CDR2 SYGVKD. The CDR3 has 13 residues. This chain's CDR3 is CAISDQGSYGYTF. CDR3 bases: TGTGCCATCAGTGACCAGGGAAGCTATGGCTACACCTTC.

The V gene is TRBV7-5, the J gene TRBJ1-2. TRBV7-5 is classified as a pseudogene. There are 15 residues in the CDR3. The CDR3 bases are TGTGCTAGCACCGGGGGAGGGGACCCTAACTATGGCTACACCTTC. It is translated as CASTGGGDPNYGYTF.

With respect to this clone: At one of its ends the junction is not consistent with the germline gene, which may arise from a read error. The rearrangement joins TRBV28 to TRBJ2-6, with 7 nucleotides matching TRBD1. This CDR3 has 17 amino acids. Germline CDR1 MDHEN, CDR2 SYDVKM. Here the CDR3 DNA reads TGTGCCACCCTTCCGACAGGGCTAAACTCTGGGGCCAACGGCCTGACTTTC. Translated: CATLPTGLNSGANGLTF.

Only a few counts were recorded for this clone. The chain has TRBV14 and TRBJ1-1; the D is unclear. Trimming cost V 3 bases and J 2 bases, with 10 bases left between them. The CDR3 is 14 amino acids. Germline CDR1 SGHDN, CDR2 FVKESK. The CDR3 coding sequence is TGTGCCAGCAGCCACCTAGACCTAAACACTGAAGCTTTCTTT. Its protein product is CASSHLDLNTEAFF.

V and J are TRBV7-9 and TRBJ1-1; D remains ambiguous. V was pared by 2 bases and J by 0 bases, with 7 bases between. Germline assignment: CDR1 SEHNR and CDR2 FQNEAQ (reference sequence). The CDR3 totals 14 residues. As DNA, the CDR3 is TGTGCCAGCAGCTTAACCGGGGTGAACACTGAAGCTTTCTTT. Translation gives CASSLTGVNTEAFF. The variable domain in full, with the rest retrieved from reference TRBV7-9 and TRBJ1-1, is DTGVSQNPRHKITKRGQNVTFRCDPISEHNRLYWYRQTLGQGPEFLTYFQNEAQLEKSRLLSDRFSAERPKGSFSTLEIQRTEQGDSAMYLCASSLTGVNTEAFFGQGTRLTVV.

This clone was detected a few times. This sequence joins TRBV5-4 and TRBJ2-5; TRBD2 might be the D (6 bases). Germline V lookup: CDR1 SGHNT, CDR2 YYREEE (reference sequence). The CDR3 totals 12 residues. The ends were cut back, 0 bases at V and 12 bases at J, with 12 bases in the middle. The CDR3 reads CASSLAGLPEYF. The DNA for the CDR3 is TGTGCCAGCAGCTTGGCCGGACTACCGGAGTACTTC.

The chain's CDR3 is CASSLPGSPYEQYF. For the CDR3, the DNA is TGTGCCAGCAGCTTACCCGGGTCCCCCTACGAGCAGTACTTC. The chain is built from TRBV11-3 and TRBJ2-7; D is unclear. V lost 2 bases, J lost 2 bases, and 10 bases lay in between. CDR3 length equals 14 residues. The germline CDR1 and CDR2 sequences are SGHNT and YENEEA.

The J gene is TRBJ2-5, the V gene TRBV6-5, with 8 bases identical to TRBD2. The length of the CDR3 is 13 residues. J lost 5 bases, V lost 2 bases, and 1 base had no gene match. Germline CDR1 is MNHEY and CDR2 is SVGAGI. The CDR3 protein is CASSYRGGETQYF. The CDR3 bases are TGTGCCAGCAGTTACCGGGGGGGGGAGACCCAGTACTTC.

Only a few counts were recorded for this clone. The chain uses TRBV7-8 and TRBJ2-5; D perhaps matches TRBD1 (6 bases). Germline-derived CDR1 and CDR2 are SGHVS and FQNEAQ. This CDR3 has 15 amino acids. Trimming removed 5 bases at V and 7 bases at J, with 20 bases between. CDR3 DNA sequence: TGTGCCAGCAGCCCCCACCGCCGGCTAGGGGGGACCCAGTACTTC. Protein sequence: CASSPHRRLGGTQYF.

J is TRBJ1-1 and V is TRBV5-1, with D perhaps matching TRBD1 (6 bases). Germline CDR1 reads SGHRS; CDR2 reads YFSETQ. Trimming pared 6 bases from V and 0 bases from J, leaving 18 bases between. This CDR3 contains 16 residues. The CDR3 is CASTNPGTPLNTEAFF. CDR3 DNA: TGCGCCAGCACCAACCCCGGGACACCATTGAACACTGAAGCTTTCTTT.

V and J are TRBV4-1 and TRBJ2-1; the D gene is possibly TRBD2 (5 bases). There are 17 residues in the CDR3. Germline loops: CDR1 MGHRA, CDR2 YSYEKL. The V end was cut by 0 bases, the J end by 4 bases, with 16 bases between. The CDR3 loop reads CASSQELNSARYNEQFF. The CDR3 bases are TGCGCCAGCAGCCAAGAACTCAATAGCGCGAGGTACAATGAGCAGTTCTTC.

This clone occurred a few times. CDR3: CASSVLVDSYNEQFF. The DNA for the CDR3 is TGTGCCAGCAGCGTACTAGTGGATTCCTACAATGAGCAGTTCTTC. V and J are TRBV9 and TRBJ2-1; D uncertain. The V gene lost 1 base and the J gene lost 1 base, with 9 bases spanning the gap. The CDR3 has 15 residues. Germline loops: CDR1 SGDLS, CDR2 YYNGEE.

J is TRBJ1-2 and V is TRBV5-1; possibly TRBD1 for D (5 bases). Germline CDR1 is SGHRS and CDR2 is YFSETQ. This CDR3 spans 15 amino acids. V lost 0 bases, J lost 2 bases, and 11 bases lay in between. CDR3 coding DNA: TGCGCCAGCAGCTTGGGTGGAGGGGTAAACTATGGCTACACCTTC. It specifies CASSLGGGVNYGYTF.